The sequence of this T cell receptor (beta chain) was determined in a study of Graves' ophthalmopathy and Graves' hyperthyroidism. RNA transcripts were the source from which TCR beta CDR3 regions were amplified. The first round was an RT-PCR with HTBI primers, and the second round was a multiplex PCR. A single record per CDR3 protein comes from TCRdb applying MiXCR to the multiplex PCR reads. The sample records roughly 350,000 distinct CDR3 sequences, 15% to 20% being singletons. Excluded: other autoimmune disease, uncontrolled infection, pregnancy or lactation. Germline CDR1 reads MNHNS; CDR2 reads SASEGT. V lost 6 bases and J lost 1, with 15 bases in between. The CDR3 contains 15 residues. In its sample, this clonotype was seen many times.

The clonotype was recovered from an adult woman with stable Graves' hyperthyroidism. The sequenced sample consisted of peripheral blood. The chain carries TRBV6-1 and TRBJ1-1; the D gene is possibly TRBD1 (5 bases). The CDR3 nucleotides are TGTGCCAGCAGAGAAACCCCAACAGGGAACACTGAAGCTTTCTTT. Protein sequence: CASRETPTGNTEAFF.